A selection of T cell receptor beta chains follows, all from one sample in a study of CD8 T cells in Susac syndrome. TCRdb re-called the immunoSEQ multiplex PCR reads through MiXCR, storing one row per CDR3 protein. The sample carries hundreds of thousands of distinct CDR3 sequences, roughly 85% recorded once. The sequencing input was CD8+ T cells from PBMCs. These TCRs come from a human donor with multiple sclerosis. CDR3s include the opening cysteine and the closing phenylalanine or tryptophan.

>TRBV7-3|TRBJ2-7|14
CASSSFGGFYEQYF
>TRBV20-1|TRBJ2-4|15
CSARRQALAKNIQYF
>TRBV5-1|TRBJ2-2|16
CASSLGGGRYTGELFF
>TRBV27|TRBJ2-3|15
CASSSPPGAPITQYF
>TRBV6-5|TRBJ2-5|13
CASRRTPKETQYF
>TRBV12-3/TRBV12-4|TRBJ2-3|17
CASSLGGTSGLTDTQYF
>TRBV23-1|TRBJ1-6|17
CASSQSPRDRGNSPLHF
>TRBV9|TRBJ2-3|17
CASSGAWGNPPLDTQYF
>TRBV28|TRBJ1-1|14
CASSLDREQTEPFF
>TRBV5-5|TRBJ2-1|15
CASSLGGPPQIGQFF
>TRBV29-1|TRBJ2-7|10
CSVDLGEQYF
>TRBV4-1|TRBJ2-7|14
CASSPGLARDEQYF
>TRBV28|TRBJ2-3|16
CASSFTQGMPEDTQYF
>TRBV7-3|TRBJ2-7|14
CASSLIAGGYEQYF
>TRBV5-1|TRBJ2-1|15
CASSFWTAGGNEQFF
>TRBV6-5|TRBJ2-3|13
CASSSSDLYTQYF
>TRBV27|TRBJ2-1|11
CASILGDEQFF
>TRBV18|TRBJ2-1|14
CASSPTDRVTEQFF
>TRBV4-1|TRBJ1-4|16
CASSQDYGRASEKLFF
>TRBV5-1|TRBJ2-1|13
CASSLAEINEQFF
>TRBV15|TRBJ2-1|16
CATSRGGARQIGEQFF
>TRBV4-2|TRBJ2-5|15
CASSQAPSGQETQYF
>TRBV20-1|TRBJ2-4|13
CSARGGTRYIQYF
>TRBV12-5|TRBJ2-7|13
CASGLVLRDEQYF
>TRBV5-6|TRBJ1-1|13
CASSPGEVAEAFF
>TRBV7-9|TRBJ2-5|15
CASSNPRIQGATQYF
>TRBV15|TRBJ2-7|16
CATSRVPQLASGEQYF
>TRBV6-5|TRBJ2-4|15
CASSSGGSAKNIQYF
>TRBV11-2|TRBJ2-7|16
CASSLEIPRSRYEQYF
>TRBV27|TRBJ1-4|14
CASSFGGTNEKLFF
>TRBV6-5|TRBJ2-5|15
CASSQGDAGAETQYF
>TRBV27|TRBJ2-5|12
CASSSFGETQYF
>TRBV14|TRBJ2-1|18
CASSQTDFGGTAYNEQFF
>TRBV6-5|TRBJ1-1|14
CASSWPGGNTEAFF
>TRBV4-1|TRBJ2-3|16
CASSQWSGSATDTQYF
>TRBV6-2/TRBV6-3|TRBJ1-2|13
CASSYDWVGGYTF
>TRBV19|TRBJ2-1|17
CASTSILLAGVTNEQFF